A single sample gave rise to the 24 T cell receptor beta chains below, sequenced in a study of spatial heterogeneity in lung cancer. The time point is: blood at routine non-recurrence follow-up after resection. Whole RNA, which was extracted from tumor, nontumor lung tissue or frozen PBMC, was sequenced without any cell sorting. TCRdb reprocessed the 5' RACE reads via MiXCR and lists one record per CDR3 protein. Seen here are some 110,000 distinct CDR3 sequences, 9.5% to 15% observed once, and the top ten hold roughly 15%. The sequenced sample was PBMCs, obtained at follow-up. All receptors come from a male donor with early-stage non-small cell lung cancer.

The rearrangement links TRBV10-3 to TRBJ1-1; D is unclear. V dropped 7 bases and J dropped 2 bases, with 11 bases sitting between them. Germline V CDR1 and CDR2: ENHRY, SYGVKD. The CDR3 totals 13 residues. DNA for the CDR3: TGTGCCATCAAGAGGGCAGGTAACACTGAAGCTTTCTTT. It is translated as CAIKRAGNTEAFF.

This clonotype was picked up a small number of times. The chain joins TRBV19 to TRBJ1-2; 7 bases are shared with TRBD1. Germline V gene lookup returns CDR1 LNHDA and CDR2 SQIVND (reference sequence). The V gene end was trimmed by 1 base and the J gene end by 8 bases; junction bases not matched to a gene: 13. This CDR3 region has 16 residues. Here the CDR3 DNA reads TGTGCCAGTAGTATAGCCCGGACAGGACCAAGGAGGGGCTACACCTTC. It codes for CASSIARTGPRRGYTF.

This chain connects TRBV20-1 to TRBJ2-5, with unresolved D. Trimming left V 5 bases short and J 5 bases short, with 12 bases between. The germline V gene has CDR1 DFQATT and CDR2 SNEGSKA (reference sequence). The CDR3 has 12 amino acids. The CDR3 DNA reads as TGCAGTGCTGACCCCGAGAGGGAGACCCAGTACTTC. It codes for CSADPERETQYF.

This clonotype showed up many times. The V gene is TRBV4-3, the J gene TRBJ2-6; D ambiguous. The CDR3 contains 17 residues. V lost 0 bases and J 1 base, leaving 10 bases between the germline ends. From germline, CDR1 is LGHNA and CDR2 YSLEER. The CDR3 here is CASSQEVFVSGANVLTF. The CDR3 DNA sequence: TGCGCCAGCAGCCAAGAAGTATTCGTATCTGGGGCCAACGTCCTGACTTTC.

This clonotype was detected only a few times. The V call is TRBV6-6, the J call TRBJ1-1; D ambiguous. The CDR3 covers 13 residues. Trimming pared 6 bases from V and 1 base from J, leaving 9 bases between. The germline V gene has CDR1 MNHNY and CDR2 SVGAGI (reference sequence). The CDR3 nucleotides read TGTGCCAGCAGGACTATGGAGAACACTGAAGCTTTCTTT. It translates to CASRTMENTEAFF.

CDR3 in amino acids: CASSLMRQDNEQFF. The CDR3 nucleotides are TGTGCCAGCAGCTTAATGCGTCAGGACAATGAGCAGTTCTTC. V usage is TRBV11-3 and J usage is TRBJ2-1, with D hard to call. V was shortened by 2 bases and J by 5 bases, with 10 bases between the two germline ends. The CDR3 contains 14 residues. CDR1 is SGHNT, CDR2 YENEEA, per germline.

Many counts were recorded for this clonotype. The genes are TRBV6-2 or TRBV6-3 and TRBJ2-3; maybe TRBD2 (6 bases). Germline V lookup: CDR1 MNHEY, CDR2 SVGEGT. V was shortened by 2 bases and J by 0 bases, with 9 bases between the two germline ends. The CDR3 is made up of 15 amino acids. CDR3 residues: CASSYRRGSTDTQYF. The CDR3 DNA reads TGTGCCAGCAGTTACCGGCGGGGTAGCACAGATACGCAGTATTTT.

This clonotype occurred a few times. The chain carries TRBV27 and TRBJ2-5; a possible D gene is TRBD1 (5 bases). The CDR3 extends over 15 amino acids. In germline, CDR1 is MNHEY, CDR2 SMNVEV (reference sequence). The V and J ends lost 0 bases and 5 bases respectively, with 13 bases between them. The CDR3 spells CASSLSGRATETQYF. As DNA, the CDR3 is TGTGCCAGCAGTTTATCGGGCAGGGCCACGGAGACCCAGTACTTC.

The gene calls are TRBV6-1 and TRBJ1-1, with 12 nucleotides matching TRBD1. Germline V gene lookup returns CDR1 MNHNS and CDR2 SASEGT. V lost 1 base, J lost 0 bases, and 3 bases stayed unmatched. This CDR3 is built from 17 residues. CDR3 amino acids: CASSEGDRGRMNTEAFF. CDR3 DNA: TGTGCCAGCAGTGAAGGGGACAGGGGGCGGATGAACACTGAAGCTTTCTTT.

To note about this clonotype: Relative to the germline gene, one junction end is altered; a read error may explain this. The chain is built from TRBV4-2 and TRBJ1-2; the D is unclear. Germline V gene data show CDR1 as LGHNA and CDR2 as YNFKEQ. The CDR3 is 17 residues long. CDR3 coding DNA: TGTGCCAGCAGTCAAGAGACGAGTCGGCCAGGTAACTATGGCTACACCTTC. Its protein product is CASSQETSRPGNYGYTF.

Notes on this clonotype: The junction and the germline gene differ at one end; a read error may be behind it. The V gene is TRBV11-2, the J gene TRBJ2-7; 8 positions match TRBD1. CDR1 SGHAT and CDR2 FQNNGV come from the germline V gene. This CDR3 contains 13 residues. CDR3 nucleotides: TGTGCCAGCAGCTTTTCATTCGGACAGGGATGTAGCTTC. Translation gives CASSFSFGQGCSF.

This clonotype was recorded many times. This chain's CDR3 is CSASAGLEAFF. The CDR3 nucleotides read TGCAGTGCGAGTGCGGGCCTGGAAGCTTTCTTT. This chain links TRBV20-1 with TRBJ1-1; D remains unclear. The CDR3 is 11 residues long. Trimming shortened V by 6 bases and J by 8 bases, and 13 bases separated the two germline ends. Germline assignment: CDR1 DFQATT and CDR2 SNEGSKA (reference sequence).

This clonotype was detected ten times or more. This chain joins TRBV29-1 and TRBJ2-3; no reliable D call. This CDR3 region has 11 residues. Trimming pared 2 bases from V and 4 bases from J, leaving 4 bases between. Looked up from germline, CDR1 is SQVTM and CDR2 is ANQGSEA. CDR3: CSVEQPDTQYF. For the CDR3, the DNA is TGCAGCGTTGAACAACCAGATACGCAGTATTTT.

This rearrangement joins TRBV4-1 to TRBJ2-5; the D is unclear. This CDR3 has 16 residues. V was shortened by 0 bases and J by 1 base, with 12 bases between the two germline ends. Germline loops: CDR1 MGHRA, CDR2 YSYEKL. CDR3 sequence: CASSQDRSPPQETQYF. CDR3 bases: TGCGCCAGCAGCCAAGATCGTTCTCCGCCCCAAGAGACCCAGTACTTC.

There are many counts of this clonotype. The chain employs TRBV5-4 and TRBJ1-1; no clear D. In germline, CDR1 is SGHNT, CDR2 YYREEE (reference sequence). The CDR3 sequence is 16 residues long. The ends were cut back, 3 bases at V and 1 base at J, with 16 bases in the middle. The CDR3 coding sequence is TGTGCCAGCAGCTCGCTTTGGAGTCGTGGGAACACTGAAGCTTTCTTT. Protein product: CASSSLWSRGNTEAFF.

There are many counts of this clonotype. The chain joins TRBV10-3 to TRBJ2-7, with 7 bases aligning to TRBD1. The CDR3 contains 14 residues. The germline CDR1 and CDR2 sequences are ENHRY and SYGVKD. After removal of 6 bases from V and 9 bases from J, the junction contained 14 bases not matched to a gene. CDR3 region: CAIRDRDSSNRQYF. In DNA form, the CDR3 reads TGTGCCATCAGGGACCGGGACAGTTCCAACAGGCAGTACTTC.

The rearrangement links TRBV18 to TRBJ1-1; TRBD1 matches 7 bases. The CDR3 loop spans 14 amino acids. V shed 4 bases and J 6 bases; nucleotides not matched to a gene: 8. Germline CDR1 and CDR2: KGHSH and LQKENI. The DNA of the CDR3 is TGTGCCAGCTCACTTCTTGACAGGGAGTCTGAAGCTTTCTTT. This translates into CASSLLDRESEAFF. Filled out from reference TRBV18 and TRBJ1-1, the complete variable domain reads NAGVMQNPRHLVRRRGQEARLRCSPMKGHSHVYWYRQLPEEGLKFMVYLQKENIIDESGMPKERFSAEFPKEGPSILRIQQVVRGDSAAYFCASSLLDRESEAFFGQGTRLTVV.

This clonotype showed up many times. This chain connects TRBV20-1 to TRBJ2-6, with TRBD1 matching 8 bases. V lost 6 bases, J lost 0 bases, and 10 bases stayed unmatched. This CDR3 region has 17 residues. Germline CDR1 and CDR2: DFQATT and SNEGSKA (reference sequence). DNA for the CDR3: TGCAGTGCGAAAGACCAGGGGGCGAACTCTGGGGCCAACGTCCTGACTTTC. Protein sequence: CSAKDQGANSGANVLTF.

The rearrangement uses TRBV10-3 and TRBJ2-7; 7 nucleotides agree with TRBD1. The CDR3 is made up of 15 amino acids. After removal of 1 base from V and 3 bases from J, the junction contained 6 bases not matched to a gene. The germline V gene encodes CDR1 ENHRY and CDR2 SYGVKD. The CDR3 DNA reads as TGTGCCATCAGTGAGTTCCGGGACAGAAACTACGAGCAGTACTTC. Its protein is CAISEFRDRNYEQYF.

This clonotype is judged medium-sized. The chain couples TRBV13 to TRBJ1-1, with D hard to call. V lost 10 bases and J 0 bases, leaving 12 bases between the germline ends. The CDR3 spans 13 residues. CDR1 and CDR2 from the germline V gene are PRHDT and FYEKMQ (reference sequence). The CDR3 DNA reads as TGTGCCACCGGAAGTAGGCTGAACACTGAAGCTTTCTTT. Its translation is CATGSRLNTEAFF.

This clonotype was picked up a small number of times. The rearrangement links TRBV7-9 to TRBJ1-4, with D unclear. CDR3 length: 15 residues. Trimming shortened V by 1 base and J by 4 bases, and 10 bases separated the two germline ends. Per germline, CDR1 SEHNR and CDR2 FQNEAQ (reference sequence). The chain's CDR3 is CASSLGVRSNEKLFF. The CDR3 DNA reads as TGTGCCAGCAGCTTAGGCGTCAGGAGTAATGAAAAACTGTTTTTT.

This clonotype was seen a few times. The gene calls are TRBV29-1 and TRBJ1-2; D ambiguous. The germline V gene has CDR1 SQVTM and CDR2 ANQGSEA. This CDR3 comprises 12 residues. Trimming removed 3 bases from V and 0 bases from J, with 5 bases in between. CDR3 region: CSVEATNYGYTF. The DNA of the CDR3 is TGCAGCGTTGAGGCCACTAACTATGGCTACACCTTC.

The V call is TRBV9, the J call TRBJ1-2; 7 bases map to TRBD1. From germline, CDR1 is SGDLS and CDR2 YYNGEE. The V gene end was trimmed by 4 bases and the J gene end by 5 bases; junction bases not matched to a gene: 11. The CDR3 length is 15 residues. This chain's CDR3 is CASSRDSSTGYGYTF. The CDR3 region has the DNA TGTGCCAGCAGCCGGGACAGCTCAACTGGGTATGGCTACACCTTC.

The chain combines TRBV18 with TRBJ2-1; D gene uncertain. The ends were cut back, 0 bases at V and 9 bases at J, with 9 bases in the middle. The CDR3 runs to 13 residues. CDR1 is KGHSH and CDR2 is LQKENI in the germline V gene. The CDR3 spells CASSPPSSAEQFF. The CDR3 coding sequence is TGTGCCAGCTCACCACCATCATCCGCTGAGCAGTTCTTC. Full variable domain (remainder filled in from reference TRBV18 and TRBJ2-1): NAGVMQNPRHLVRRRGQEARLRCSPMKGHSHVYWYRQLPEEGLKFMVYLQKENIIDESGMPKERFSAEFPKEGPSILRIQQVVRGDSAAYFCASSPPSSAEQFFGPGTRLTVL.